Below are 31 T cell receptor beta chains sequenced from a single sample in a study of cytomegalovirus exposure and HLA in healthy donors. Primers: 60 Vbeta forward and 13 Jbeta reverse. The protocol was immunoSEQ multiplex PCR, while the TCRdb copy is restricted to in-frame clones and leaves out a portion. The sample yields around 170,000 clones, 70% to 80% seen once. Sequencing was carried out using PBMCs. These receptors were taken from a male donor in good health and CMV-seronegative.

This chain connects TRBV5-1 to TRBJ2-3; a possible D gene is TRBD1 (6 bases). The CDR3 has 16 residues. The germline gives CDR1 SGHRS, CDR2 YFSETQ. V lost 0 bases and J 3 bases, leaving 14 bases between the germline ends. Written as DNA, the CDR3 is TGCGCCAGCAGCTTGGATAGGATAGGGGGTACAGATACGCAGTATTTT. It is translated as CASSLDRIGGTDTQYF.

The J gene is TRBJ1-1, the V gene TRBV5-4, with a weak D call TRBD1 (5 bases). This CDR3 comprises 14 residues. The V gene's germline CDR1 is SGHNT and CDR2 YYREEE (reference sequence). V was trimmed by 4 bases and J by 0 bases, leaving 10 bases between them. CDR3 loop: CASSTGQMNTEAFF. CDR3 DNA sequence: TGTGCCAGCAGCACCGGACAAATGAACACTGAAGCTTTCTTT.

CDR3 DNA: TGTGCCAGCAGCCCCGAGCGAAGGTACTACGAGCAGTACTTC. Translation: CASSPERRYYEQYF. The chain joins TRBV28 to TRBJ2-5, with D unresolved. The end of the DNA fits TRBJ2-7 better, so the J call may be wrong. CDR1 is MDHEN, CDR2 SYDVKM, per germline. This CDR3 comprises 14 residues.

The V call is TRBV19, the J call TRBJ2-2, with TRBD1 as a possible D gene (5 bases). The germline V and J ends were trimmed by 10 bases and 1 base, with 19 bases remaining between them. This CDR3 is built from 16 residues. In germline, CDR1 is LNHDA, CDR2 SQIVND (reference sequence). CDR3: CAITPPARENTGELFF. CDR3 nucleotide sequence: TGTGCCATTACCCCGCCCGCCAGGGAGAACACCGGGGAGCTGTTTTTT.

The chain links TRBV6-5 to TRBJ1-5; D is unclear. The germline CDR1 and CDR2 sequences are MNHEY and SVGAGI. Trimming stripped 5 bases from V and 0 bases from J, with 11 bases between. There are 15 residues in the CDR3. CDR3 sequence (DNA): TGTGCCAGCAGTGGGAGCGTTTATAGCAATCAGCCCCAGCATTTT. Its translation is CASSGSVYSNQPQHF.

This clone was found a few times. This rearrangement joins TRBV7-2 to TRBJ1-5; TRBD1 matches 7 bases. Germline values: CDR1 SGHTA, CDR2 FQGNSA. The CDR3 contains 15 residues. J lost 5 bases, V lost 2 bases, and 6 bases had no gene match. The CDR3 here is CASSLQGERDQPQHF. In DNA, the CDR3 is TGTGCCAGCAGCTTACAGGGGGAGAGGGATCAGCCCCAGCATTTT.

The chain couples TRBV4-2 to TRBJ1-6, with TRBD1 as a possible D gene (5 bases). In germline, CDR1 is LGHNA, CDR2 YNFKEQ. V lost 1 base and J lost 5, with 18 bases in between. The CDR3 is 18 residues long. The CDR3 nucleotides are TGTGCCAGCAGCCAAGCGGACACCTTTAAGTGGGATAATTCACCCCTCCACTTT. It is translated as CASSQADTFKWDNSPLHF.

The chain uses TRBV5-1 and TRBJ2-3; 8 bases match TRBD1. The ends lost 5 bases at V and 5 bases at J; junction bases unmatched: 10. This CDR3 has 15 amino acids. CDR1 is SGHRS, CDR2 YFSETQ, per germline. The CDR3 nucleotides are TGCGCCAGCAGTCCCGGACAGGGAATAATAGATACGCAGTATTTT. Protein product: CASSPGQGIIDTQYF.

This sequence joins TRBV6-1 and TRBJ2-5, with D possibly being TRBD1 (5 bases). This CDR3 has 14 residues. Germline V CDR1 and CDR2: MNHNS, SASEGT. Trimming cost V 5 bases and J 5 bases, with 15 bases left between them. DNA of the CDR3: TGTGCCAGCAGTCAACGACAGAGCGAGGAGACCCAGTACTTC. It is translated as CASSQRQSEETQYF.

The rearrangement joins TRBV19 to TRBJ1-6; 7 bases match TRBD1. The CDR3 runs to 16 residues. Germline V gene data show CDR1 as LNHDA and CDR2 as SQIVND (reference sequence). V lost 5 bases, J lost 5 bases, and 9 bases stayed unmatched. The CDR3 sequence is CASSSLQGQDNSPLHF. The DNA of the CDR3 is TGTGCCAGTAGTTCCCTACAGGGGCAGGATAATTCACCCCTCCACTTT.

The CDR3 reads CASIGGSGTGELFF. The CDR3 DNA follows: TGCGCCAGCATTGGGGGCTCGGGCACCGGGGAGCTGTTTTTT. This rearrangement joins TRBV5-1 to TRBJ2-2; TRBD1 is a possible D gene (6 bases). V was trimmed by 6 bases and J by 4 bases, leaving 13 bases between them. CDR3 size: 14 residues. Germline-derived CDR1 and CDR2 are SGHRS and YFSETQ.

J is TRBJ1-3 and V is TRBV28; TRBD1 is a possible D gene (6 bases). Germline V gene sequence: CDR1 MDHEN, CDR2 SYDVKM. The CDR3 loop spans 16 amino acids. Trimming left V 1 base short and J 4 bases short, with 14 bases between. This CDR3 reads CASSLLGASEGNTIYF. The DNA of the CDR3 is TGTGCCAGCAGTTTATTGGGGGCGTCGGAAGGAAACACCATATATTTT.

CDR3 coding DNA: TGTGCCAGCAGCTACTACGGGAGCTCTGGAAACACCATATATTTT. Protein sequence: CASSYYGSSGNTIYF. This rearrangement joins TRBV7-2 to TRBJ1-3; unclear D gene. With 4 bases removed from V and 0 bases from J, the gap between germline ends came to 10 bases. The CDR3 totals 15 residues. The germline gives CDR1 SGHTA, CDR2 FQGNSA.

DNA for the CDR3: TGTGCCAGTAGTCGCCAGGGGAACGAGCGCAATCAGCCCCAGCATTTT. Residues: CASSRQGNERNQPQHF. This chain links TRBV19 with TRBJ1-5, with D perhaps TRBD1 (6 bases). Trimming left V 5 bases short and J 2 bases short, with 16 bases between. CDR1 and CDR2 (germline): LNHDA, SQIVND (reference sequence). The CDR3 has 16 amino acids.

The chain couples TRBV27 to TRBJ2-5; the D gene is possibly TRBD2 (7 bases). The J call is doubtful: the DNA matches TRBJ2-7 better. The CDR3 runs to 15 residues. Germline V gene lookup returns CDR1 MNHEY and CDR2 SMNVEV (reference sequence). The CDR3 spells CVTKPPGGNSYEQYF. DNA for the CDR3: TGTGTCACAAAACCCCCGGGGGGCAACTCCTACGAGCAGTACTTC.

V is TRBV11-1 and J is TRBJ2-1; D is possibly TRBD1 (6 bases). The CDR3 length is 15 residues. Germline lookup yields CDR1 SGHAT and CDR2 FQDESV (reference sequence). V was cut by 4 bases and J by 0 bases, with 10 bases left in between. This CDR3 reads CASSSQGSSYNEQFF. The CDR3 bases are TGTGCCAGCAGCTCCCAGGGGAGCTCCTACAATGAGCAGTTCTTC.

This clone was observed a few times. The chain couples TRBV28 to TRBJ1-5; possible D gene TRBD1, 6 bases. V lost 4 bases and J 1 base, leaving 14 bases between the germline ends. CDR1 and CDR2 from the germline V gene are MDHEN and SYDVKM. CDR3 length: 16 amino acids. CDR3 amino acids: CASSSPGGGSNQPQHF. CDR3 nucleotides: TGTGCCAGCAGTTCCCCGGGGGGCGGGAGCAATCAGCCCCAGCATTTT.

This chain links TRBV28 with TRBJ2-1; 9 bases are a match to TRBD2. V trimming: 5 bases; J trimming: 9 bases; junction bases outside the gene matches: 11. Germline V gene sequence: CDR1 MDHEN, CDR2 SYDVKM. The CDR3 sequence is 15 residues long. Here the CDR3 reads CASSTAGGPILEQFF. CDR3 nucleotide sequence: TGTGCCAGCAGTACGGCGGGAGGGCCTATACTTGAGCAGTTCTTC. The full variable domain, with the rest looked up from reference TRBV28 and TRBJ2-1, is DVKVTQSSRYLVKRTGEKVFLECVQDMDHENMFWYRQDPGLGLRLIYFSYDVKMKEKGDIPEGYSVSREKKERFSLILESASTNQTSMYLCASSTAGGPILEQFFGPGTRLTVL.

The chain couples TRBV2 to TRBJ1-2; D ambiguous. The V gene's germline CDR1 is SNHLY and CDR2 FYNNEI. CDR3 length: 13 amino acids. The ends were cut back, 2 bases at V and 4 bases at J, with 8 bases in the middle. CDR3 in amino acids: CASSEKQIYGYTF. CDR3 nucleotides: TGTGCCAGCAGTGAAAAACAGATCTATGGCTACACCTTC.

The rearrangement joins TRBV19 to TRBJ1-2; 7 nucleotides match TRBD1. V shed 2 bases and J 4 bases; nucleotides not matched to a gene: 4. This CDR3 has 14 amino acids. Germline assignment: CDR1 LNHDA and CDR2 SQIVND (reference sequence). CDR3 sequence: CASSIFGTVYGYTF. Written as DNA, the CDR3 is TGTGCCAGTAGTATATTCGGGACAGTCTATGGCTACACCTTC. Using reference TRBV19 and TRBJ1-2 for the parts outside the CDR3, the full variable domain is DGGITQSPKYLFRKEGQNVTLSCEQNLNHDAMYWYRQDPGQGLRLIYYSQIVNDFQKGDIAEGYSVSREKKESFPLTVTSAQKNPTAFYLCASSIFGTVYGYTFGSGTRLTVV.

The CDR3 loop is CASSVGTGGMETQYF. Here the CDR3 DNA reads TGTGCCAGCAGCGTAGGGACAGGGGGCATGGAGACCCAGTACTTC. The rearrangement links TRBV9 to TRBJ2-5, with 11 positions matching TRBD1. Looked up from germline, CDR1 is SGDLS and CDR2 is YYNGEE. The CDR3 loop spans 15 amino acids. The V gene end was trimmed by 0 bases and the J gene end by 5 bases; junction bases not matched to a gene: 3.

The chain couples TRBV11-2 to TRBJ1-1; D is undetermined. The V and J ends lost 1 base and 5 bases respectively, with 8 bases between them. There are 13 residues in the CDR3. CDR1 is SGHAT, CDR2 FQNNGV, per germline. The CDR3 protein is CASSLGTVTEAFF. The CDR3 region has the DNA TGTGCCAGCAGCTTAGGTACAGTAACTGAAGCTTTCTTT.

The chain recombines TRBV27 with TRBJ1-1; 8 bases are shared with TRBD1. The germline CDR1 and CDR2 sequences are MNHEY and SMNVEV (reference sequence). This CDR3 region has 13 residues. Trimming removed 8 bases from V and 6 bases from J; junction bases left unmatched: 8. The CDR3 sequence is CASATGGRAEAFF. DNA of the CDR3: TGTGCCAGCGCAACAGGGGGGCGGGCTGAAGCTTTCTTT.

The chain recombines TRBV20-1 with TRBJ2-7; maybe TRBD2 (6 bases). Trimming removed 5 bases from V and 4 bases from J, with 9 bases in between. Germline assignment: CDR1 DFQATT and CDR2 SNEGSKA (reference sequence). The CDR3 covers 11 residues. The CDR3 protein is CSAHGSYEQYF. The CDR3 DNA sequence: TGCAGTGCTCACGGGAGTTACGAGCAGTACTTC.

The chain joins TRBV5-4 to TRBJ2-5, with 9 bases matching TRBD2. CDR1 is SGHNT and CDR2 is YYREEE in the germline V gene (reference sequence). CDR3 size: 13 residues. J gave up 5 bases and V 5 bases, and 4 bases lay outside the gene matches. CDR3 DNA sequence: TGTGCCAGCAGGGCGGGGGGGCGGGAGACCCAGTACTTC. This gives the protein CASRAGGRETQYF. Filled out from reference TRBV5-4 and TRBJ2-5, the complete variable domain reads ETGVTQSPTHLIKTRGQQVTLRCSSQSGHNTVSWYQQALGQGPQFIFQYYREEENGRGNFPPRFSGLQFPNYSSELNVNALELDDSALYLCASRAGGRETQYFGPGTRLLVL.

The chain uses TRBV15 and TRBJ2-5; D may be TRBD1 (6 bases). V was shortened by 3 bases and J by 5 bases, with 19 bases between the two germline ends. This CDR3 spans 16 amino acids. Germline CDR1 reads LNHNV; CDR2 reads YYDKDF (reference sequence). This chain's CDR3 is CATSRGARGQSETQYF. The CDR3 nucleotides are TGTGCCACCAGCAGGGGGGCGAGGGGCCAGTCGGAGACCCAGTACTTC.

The chain has TRBV25-1 and TRBJ1-1, with D possibly TRBD1 on 6 matching bases. The CDR3 extends over 13 amino acids. The ends were cut back, 5 bases at V and 4 bases at J, with 11 bases in the middle. Germline-derived CDR1 and CDR2 are MGHDK and SYGVNS. The CDR3 loop is CASSLGGGTEAFF. The CDR3 nucleotides read TGTGCCAGCAGTCTAGGGGGGGGCACTGAAGCTTTCTTT.

This chain joins TRBV27 and TRBJ1-4; 7 bases line up with TRBD1. V lost 4 bases and J lost 2; bases outside the gene matches: 7. Germline assignment: CDR1 MNHEY and CDR2 SMNVEV (reference sequence). The CDR3 has 16 residues. The DNA of the CDR3 is TGTGCCAGCAGTTCCTCGAGCAGGGGGACTAATGAAAAACTGTTTTTT. It translates to CASSSSSRGTNEKLFF.

This chain uses TRBV20-1 with TRBJ2-7; possibly TRBD1 for D (5 bases). Trimming pared 5 bases from V and 4 bases from J, leaving 9 bases between. The CDR3 contains 11 residues. Looked up from germline, CDR1 is DFQATT and CDR2 is SNEGSKA (reference sequence). CDR3: CSAPTEYEQYF. Written as DNA, the CDR3 is TGCAGTGCTCCGACAGAGTACGAGCAGTACTTC.

The rearrangement links TRBV7-2 to TRBJ2-3; D gene unclear. CDR1 is SGHTA, CDR2 FQGNSA, per germline. With 5 bases removed from V and 4 bases from J, the gap between germline ends came to 19 bases. There are 16 residues in the CDR3. The CDR3 sequence is CASSGGSRLRSDTQYF. The CDR3, as DNA: TGTGCCAGCAGCGGCGGTTCGAGACTGAGATCAGATACGCAGTATTTT.

V is TRBV9 and J is TRBJ2-3; 11 nucleotides line up with TRBD2. The CDR3 runs to 15 residues. In germline, CDR1 is SGDLS, CDR2 YYNGEE. V lost 4 bases and J lost 6; bases outside the gene matches: 7. CDR3 sequence: CASSFSGGASDTQYF. DNA of the CDR3: TGTGCCAGCAGCTTTAGCGGGGGGGCCTCCGATACGCAGTATTTT.